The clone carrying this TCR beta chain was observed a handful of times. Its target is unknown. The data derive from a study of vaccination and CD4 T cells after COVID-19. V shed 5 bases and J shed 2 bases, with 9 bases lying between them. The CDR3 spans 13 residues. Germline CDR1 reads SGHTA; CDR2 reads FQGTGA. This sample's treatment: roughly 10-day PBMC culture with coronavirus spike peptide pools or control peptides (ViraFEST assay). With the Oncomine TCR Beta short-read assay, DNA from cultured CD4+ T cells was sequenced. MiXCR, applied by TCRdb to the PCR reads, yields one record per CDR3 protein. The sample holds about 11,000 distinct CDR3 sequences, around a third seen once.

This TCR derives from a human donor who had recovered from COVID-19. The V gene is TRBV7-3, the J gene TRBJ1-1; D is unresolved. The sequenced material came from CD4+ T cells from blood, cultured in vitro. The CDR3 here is CASSPDVNTEAFF. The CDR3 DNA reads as TGTGCCAGCAGCCCCGACGTTAACACTGAAGCTTTCTTT.